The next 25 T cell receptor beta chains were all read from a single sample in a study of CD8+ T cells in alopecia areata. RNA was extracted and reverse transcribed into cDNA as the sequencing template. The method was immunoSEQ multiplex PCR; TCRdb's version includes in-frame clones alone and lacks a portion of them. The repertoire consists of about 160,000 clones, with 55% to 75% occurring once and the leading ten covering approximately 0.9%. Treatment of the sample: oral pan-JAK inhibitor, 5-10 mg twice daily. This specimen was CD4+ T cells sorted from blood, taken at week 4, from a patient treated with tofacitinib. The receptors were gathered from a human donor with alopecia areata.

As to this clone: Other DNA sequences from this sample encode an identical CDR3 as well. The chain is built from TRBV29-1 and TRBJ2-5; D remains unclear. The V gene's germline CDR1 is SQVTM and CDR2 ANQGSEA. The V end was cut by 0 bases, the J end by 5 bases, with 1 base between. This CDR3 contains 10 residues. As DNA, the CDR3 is TGCAGCGTTGAAGAGGAGACCCAGTACTTC. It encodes CSVEEETQYF.

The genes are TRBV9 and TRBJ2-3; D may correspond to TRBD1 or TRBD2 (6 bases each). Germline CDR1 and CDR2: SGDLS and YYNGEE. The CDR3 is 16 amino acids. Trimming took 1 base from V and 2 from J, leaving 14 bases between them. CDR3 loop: CASSVRGGHNTDTQYF. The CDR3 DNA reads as TGTGCCAGCAGCGTACGAGGGGGGCACAACACAGATACGCAGTATTTT. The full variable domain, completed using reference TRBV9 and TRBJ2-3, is DSGVTQTPKHLITATGQRVTLRCSPRSGDLSVYWYQQSLDQGLQFLIQYYNGEERAKGNILERFSAQQFPDLHSELNLSSLELGDSALYFCASSVRGGHNTDTQYFGPGTRLTVL.

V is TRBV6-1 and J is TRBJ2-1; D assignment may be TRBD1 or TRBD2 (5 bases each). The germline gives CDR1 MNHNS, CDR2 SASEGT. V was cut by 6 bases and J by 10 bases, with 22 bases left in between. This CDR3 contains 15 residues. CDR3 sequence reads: CASRKRNYGTVEQFF. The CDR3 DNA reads TGTGCCAGCAGGAAACGGAATTACGGGACGGTAGAGCAGTTCTTC.

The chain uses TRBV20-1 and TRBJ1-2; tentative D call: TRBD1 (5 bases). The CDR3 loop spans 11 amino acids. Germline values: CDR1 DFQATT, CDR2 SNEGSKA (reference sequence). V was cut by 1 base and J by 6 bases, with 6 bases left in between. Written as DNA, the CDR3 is TGCAGTGCTAGAGGGGGGGATGGCTACACCTTC. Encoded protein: CSARGGDGYTF.

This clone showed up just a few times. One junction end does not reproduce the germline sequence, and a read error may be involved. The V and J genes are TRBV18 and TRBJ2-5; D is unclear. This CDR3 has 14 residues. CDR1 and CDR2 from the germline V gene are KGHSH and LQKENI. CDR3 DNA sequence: TGTGCCAGTTCACCACGGGCCGTTCAAGAGACCCAGTACTTC. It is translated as CASSPRAVQETQYF.

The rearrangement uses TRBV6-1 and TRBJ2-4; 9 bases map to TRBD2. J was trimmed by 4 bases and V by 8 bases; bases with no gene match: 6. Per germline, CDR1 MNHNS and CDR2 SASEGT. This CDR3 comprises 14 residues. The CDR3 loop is CASVERGEKNIQYF. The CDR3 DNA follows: TGTGCCAGCGTGGAGCGGGGGGAGAAAAACATTCAGTACTTC.

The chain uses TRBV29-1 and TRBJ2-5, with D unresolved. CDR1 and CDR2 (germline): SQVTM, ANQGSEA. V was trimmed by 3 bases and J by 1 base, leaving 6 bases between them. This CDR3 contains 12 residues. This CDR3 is CSVDGVQETQYF. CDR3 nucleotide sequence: TGCAGCGTTGACGGCGTCCAAGAGACCCAGTACTTC.

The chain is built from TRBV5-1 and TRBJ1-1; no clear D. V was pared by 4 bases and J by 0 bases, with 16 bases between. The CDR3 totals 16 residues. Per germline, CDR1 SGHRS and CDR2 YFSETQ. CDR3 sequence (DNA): TGCGCCAGCAGCAACGGATCATGGCTCATGAACACTGAAGCTTTCTTT. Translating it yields CASSNGSWLMNTEAFF.

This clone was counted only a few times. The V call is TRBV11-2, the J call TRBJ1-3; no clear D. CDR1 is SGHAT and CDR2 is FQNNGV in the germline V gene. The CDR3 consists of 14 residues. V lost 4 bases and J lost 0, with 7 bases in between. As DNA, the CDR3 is TGTGCCAGCAGCTCCATCCGCTCTGGAAACACCATATATTTT. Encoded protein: CASSSIRSGNTIYF.

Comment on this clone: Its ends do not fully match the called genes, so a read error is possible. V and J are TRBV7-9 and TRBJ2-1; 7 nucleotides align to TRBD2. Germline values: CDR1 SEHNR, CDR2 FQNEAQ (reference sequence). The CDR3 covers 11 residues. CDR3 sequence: CASTISGAPVF. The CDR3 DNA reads TGTGCCAGCACCATAAGCGGGGCCCCGGTCTTC.

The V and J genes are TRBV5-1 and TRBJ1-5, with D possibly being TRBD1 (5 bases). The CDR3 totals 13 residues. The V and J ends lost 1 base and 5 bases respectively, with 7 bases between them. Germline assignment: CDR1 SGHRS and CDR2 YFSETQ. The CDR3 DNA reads TGCGCCAGCAGCTTGACAGGCGATCAGCCCCAGCATTTT. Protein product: CASSLTGDQPQHF.

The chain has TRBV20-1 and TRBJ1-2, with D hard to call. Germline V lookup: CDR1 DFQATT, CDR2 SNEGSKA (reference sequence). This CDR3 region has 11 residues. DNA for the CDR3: TGCGGAATGGACGGAAACTATGGCTACACCTTC. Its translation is CGMDGNYGYTF.

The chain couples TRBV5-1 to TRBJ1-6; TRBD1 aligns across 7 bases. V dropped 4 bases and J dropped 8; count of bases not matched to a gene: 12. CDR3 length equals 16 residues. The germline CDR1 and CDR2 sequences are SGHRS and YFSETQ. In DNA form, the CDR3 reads TGCGCCAGCAGCAATGGCCAGACAGGGTACGATTCACCCCTCCACTTT. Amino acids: CASSNGQTGYDSPLHF.

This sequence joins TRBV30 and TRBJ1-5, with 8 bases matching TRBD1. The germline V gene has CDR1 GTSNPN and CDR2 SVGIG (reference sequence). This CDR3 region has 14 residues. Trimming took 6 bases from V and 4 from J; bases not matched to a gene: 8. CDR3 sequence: CACQRTGRNQPQHF. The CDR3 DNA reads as TGTGCCTGCCAACGGACAGGGCGTAATCAGCCCCAGCATTTT.

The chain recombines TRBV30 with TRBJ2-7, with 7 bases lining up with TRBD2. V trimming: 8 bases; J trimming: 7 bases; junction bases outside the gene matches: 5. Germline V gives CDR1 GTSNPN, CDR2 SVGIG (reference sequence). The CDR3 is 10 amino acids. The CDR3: CAQGREEQYF. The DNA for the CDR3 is TGTGCCCAAGGGAGGGAGGAGCAGTACTTC.

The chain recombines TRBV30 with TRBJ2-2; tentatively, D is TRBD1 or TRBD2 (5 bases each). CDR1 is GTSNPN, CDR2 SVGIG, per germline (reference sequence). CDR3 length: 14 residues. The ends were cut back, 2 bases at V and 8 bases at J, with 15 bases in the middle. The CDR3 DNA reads TGTGCCTGGAGTAGCCGGGGCCCGAGGGGGGAGCTGTTTTTT. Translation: CAWSSRGPRGELFF.

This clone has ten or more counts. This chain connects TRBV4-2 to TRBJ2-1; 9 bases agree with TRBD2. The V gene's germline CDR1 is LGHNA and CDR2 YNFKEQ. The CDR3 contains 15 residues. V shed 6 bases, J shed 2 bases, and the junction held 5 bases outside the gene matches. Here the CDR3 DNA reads TGTGCCAGCAGGTCGGGACTAGCCACCTACAATGAGCAGTTCTTC. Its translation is CASRSGLATYNEQFF.

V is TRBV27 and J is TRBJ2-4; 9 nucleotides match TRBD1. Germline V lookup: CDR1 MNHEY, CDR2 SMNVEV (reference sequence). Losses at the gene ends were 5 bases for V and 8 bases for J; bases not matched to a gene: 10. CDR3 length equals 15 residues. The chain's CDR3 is CASSGAGTGSDIQYF. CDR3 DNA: TGTGCCAGCAGTGGCGCCGGGACAGGGTCGGACATTCAGTACTTC.

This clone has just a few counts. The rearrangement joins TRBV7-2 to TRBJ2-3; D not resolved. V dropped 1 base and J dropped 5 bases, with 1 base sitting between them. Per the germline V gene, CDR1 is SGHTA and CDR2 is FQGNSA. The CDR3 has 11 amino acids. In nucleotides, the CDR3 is TGTGCCAGCAGCTTAGAAGATACGCAGTATTTT. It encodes CASSLEDTQYF.

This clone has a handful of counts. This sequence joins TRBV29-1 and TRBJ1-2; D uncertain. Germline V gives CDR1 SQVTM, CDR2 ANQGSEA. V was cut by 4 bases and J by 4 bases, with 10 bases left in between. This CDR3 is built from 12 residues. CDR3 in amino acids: CSVAMESYGYTF. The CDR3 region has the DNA TGCAGCGTTGCGATGGAGAGCTATGGCTACACCTTC.

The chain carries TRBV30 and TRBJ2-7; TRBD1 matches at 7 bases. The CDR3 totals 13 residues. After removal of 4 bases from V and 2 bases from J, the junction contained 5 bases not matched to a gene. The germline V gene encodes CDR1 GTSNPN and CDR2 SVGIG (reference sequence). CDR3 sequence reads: CAWNSGGTYEQYF. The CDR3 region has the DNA TGTGCCTGGAATTCAGGGGGTACCTACGAGCAGTACTTC.

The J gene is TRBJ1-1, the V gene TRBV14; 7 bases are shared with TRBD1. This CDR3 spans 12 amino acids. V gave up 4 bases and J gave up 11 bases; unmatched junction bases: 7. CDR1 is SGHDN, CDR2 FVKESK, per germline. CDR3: CASSPGTVRAFF. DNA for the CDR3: TGTGCCAGCAGCCCAGGGACAGTGCGGGCTTTCTTT.

The CDR3 region has the DNA TGTGCCAGCAGCAGGGAAAGCACCGGGGAGCTGTTTTTT. Amino acids: CASSRESTGELFF. This chain joins TRBV2 and TRBJ2-2; D is possibly TRBD1 (5 bases). CDR1 is SNHLY, CDR2 FYNNEI, per germline. CDR3 length: 13 amino acids. Trimming removed 6 bases from V and 4 bases from J, with 9 bases in between.

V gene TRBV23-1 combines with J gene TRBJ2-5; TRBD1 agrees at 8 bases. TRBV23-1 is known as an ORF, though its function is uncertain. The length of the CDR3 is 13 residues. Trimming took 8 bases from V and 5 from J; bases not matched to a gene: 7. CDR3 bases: TGCGCCAGCGGACAGGGTTCTCGGGAGACCCAGTACTTC. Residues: CASGQGSRETQYF.

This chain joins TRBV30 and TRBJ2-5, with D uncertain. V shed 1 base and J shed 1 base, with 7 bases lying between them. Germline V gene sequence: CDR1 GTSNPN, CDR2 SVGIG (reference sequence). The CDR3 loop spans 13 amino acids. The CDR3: CAWSGWGQETQYF. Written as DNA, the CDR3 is TGTGCCTGGAGTGGGTGGGGCCAAGAGACCCAGTACTTC.